The present entry profiles one T cell receptor (beta chain) with its context. Antigen specificity is unknown. This specimen belongs to a study of CD8+CD57+ T cells in acquired aplastic anemia. Whole-study findings and limits: The same twenty-nine CD8+ CDR3 sequences occurred in patients and in controls.

In patients chosen for sequencing, flow cytometry had shown CD8+CD57+ cell expansion. Germline V gene data show CDR1 as LNHNV and CDR2 as YYDKDF (reference sequence). The CDR3 contains 15 residues. Deletions cut 4 bases from V and 4 bases from J, with 17 bases between. Genomic DNA provided the template from which TCR beta VDJ and CDR3 profiles were obtained. TCRdb itself ran the reads through MiXCR, one entry per CDR3 protein. The sample consists of fewer than 85,000 distinct CDR3 sequences, 60% to 75% of them appearing once. Sequenced material: sorted CD4+, CD8+, or CD8+CD57+ T cells (not recorded which) from PBMCs. This TCR was recovered from a human donor with aplastic anemia. This sequence joins TRBV15 and TRBJ2-7; D is unresolved. CDR3 DNA sequence: TGTGCCACCAGCAACCACCGCGCCGCCATATACGAGCAGTACTTC. Protein sequence: CATSNHRAAIYEQYF.